This TCR beta chain is from a study of CDR3 diversity in severe acne. Deletions cut 5 bases from V and 3 bases from J, with 8 bases between. The CDR3 loop spans 13 amino acids. Germline V gene data show CDR1 as LNHNV and CDR2 as YYDKDF (reference sequence). In this sample, this clonotype turned up many times. TCRdb itself ran the PCR reads through MiXCR, one entry per CDR3 protein. This sample has about 85,000 distinct CDR3 sequences, with 45% to 55% found just once. The receptor's source is a male donor in good health, serving as a control. The V call is TRBV15, the J call TRBJ1-3; D is unclear. The material sequenced was blood. CDR3 residues: CATSPHIGNTIYF. The CDR3, as DNA: TGTGCCACCAGCCCCCACATTGGAAACACCATATATTTT.